Following are 5 T cell receptor beta chains from one sample sequenced in a study of T-cell memory formation after mild COVID-19. TCRdb passed the 5' RACE reads through MiXCR, listing each CDR3 protein once. This sample has about 400,000 distinct CDR3 sequences; roughly 24% occur once, and the top ten carry about 10%. The sequenced sample consisted of PBMCs or a T cell subset sorted from them (not recorded which). The receptors shown here come from an adult woman who had mild COVID-19 (a few samples of this study predate the infection). Cell type and time point are not known.

In this sample, this clonotype turned up a few times. The rearrangement joins TRBV5-6 to TRBJ1-1; D perhaps matches TRBD1 (5 bases). V gave up 1 base and J gave up 4 bases, with 8 bases separating them. The CDR3 is 13 amino acids. The germline gives CDR1 SGHDT, CDR2 YYEEEE. CDR3 sequence reads: CASSLQGFTEAFF. The CDR3 bases are TGTGCCAGCAGCTTGCAGGGTTTCACTGAAGCTTTCTTT.

CDR3 in amino acids: CASSLFYDVGSGANVLTF. In DNA form, the CDR3 reads TGCGCCAGCAGCTTGTTTTATGATGTTGGCTCTGGGGCCAACGTCCTGACTTTC. This chain links TRBV5-1 with TRBJ2-6; D is undetermined. Germline-derived CDR1 and CDR2 are SGHRS and YFSETQ. The CDR3 totals 18 residues. Trimming shortened V by 1 base and J by 0 bases, and 14 bases separated the two germline ends.

This chain joins TRBV20-1 and TRBJ2-7; D unresolved. Between the trimmed V and J ends, which lost 3 bases and 1 base, there was a span of 10 bases. CDR1 DFQATT and CDR2 SNEGSKA come from the germline V gene (reference sequence). This CDR3 contains 13 residues. CDR3 sequence (DNA): TGCAGTGCTAGGTGGGCCAGGTCCTACGAGCAGTACTTC. It yields the protein CSARWARSYEQYF.

This clonotype was counted at least ten times. This chain connects TRBV20-1 to TRBJ1-1; a possible D gene is TRBD1 (5 bases). The germline V and J ends were trimmed by 6 bases and 11 bases, with 22 bases remaining between them. This CDR3 has 13 residues. Germline values: CDR1 DFQATT, CDR2 SNEGSKA (reference sequence). In DNA, the CDR3 is TGCAGTGCCAGGGTTGAGAGTCTATTTTGGGCTTTCTTT. Translating gives CSARVESLFWAFF.

The gene calls are TRBV5-6 and TRBJ2-3; D is possibly TRBD1 or TRBD2 (5 bases each). The CDR3 sequence is 14 residues long. CDR1 SGHDT and CDR2 YYEEEE come from the germline V gene. V shed 4 bases and J shed 3 bases, with 12 bases lying between them. The CDR3 spells CASSPGWGTDTQYF. CDR3 in DNA: TGTGCCAGCAGCCCGGGGTGGGGGACAGATACGCAGTATTTT.